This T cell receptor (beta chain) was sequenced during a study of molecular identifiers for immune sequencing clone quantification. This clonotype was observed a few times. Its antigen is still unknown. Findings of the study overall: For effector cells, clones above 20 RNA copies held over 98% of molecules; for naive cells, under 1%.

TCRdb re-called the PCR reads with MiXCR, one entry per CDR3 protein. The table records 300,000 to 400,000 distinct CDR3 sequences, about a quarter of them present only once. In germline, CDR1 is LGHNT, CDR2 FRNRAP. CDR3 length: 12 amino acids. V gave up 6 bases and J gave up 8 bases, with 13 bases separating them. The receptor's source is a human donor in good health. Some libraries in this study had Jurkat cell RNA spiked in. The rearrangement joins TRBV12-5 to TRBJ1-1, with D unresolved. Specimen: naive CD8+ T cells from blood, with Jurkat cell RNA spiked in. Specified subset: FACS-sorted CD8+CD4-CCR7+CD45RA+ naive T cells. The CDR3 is CASGPDLGEAFF. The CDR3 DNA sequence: TGTGCTAGTGGCCCGGACCTTGGGGAAGCTTTCTTT.